This entry is about one TCR beta chain. Its target is unknown. This sample was included in a study of shared clonotypes between healthy human individuals. Overall study results and limits: Larger estimated richness was generally seen in naive subsets than in memory subsets.

Germline assignment: CDR1 SQVTM and CDR2 ANQGSEA. This CDR3 has 16 amino acids. The ends lost 6 bases at V and 2 bases at J; junction bases unmatched: 12. The protocol was immunoSEQ multiplex PCR, while the TCRdb copy is restricted to in-frame clones and leaves out a portion. The repertoire includes millions of clones, 85% to 95% of them detected once, and approximately 0.13% sits in the top ten. This sequence was found in a man younger than 35 in good health. Sequenced material: naive CD4+ T cells sorted from blood. Subset: CD45RA+ positively selected. The chain has TRBV29-1 and TRBJ2-1; 8 bases align to TRBD2. The CDR3 reads CSVGGGPSGPYNEQFF. In DNA, the CDR3 is TGCAGCGTGGGCGGGGGGCCCTCCGGCCCCTACAATGAGCAGTTCTTC.